What follows describes a single TCR beta chain. The data were taken from a study of shared clonotypes between healthy human individuals. V gave up 6 bases and J gave up 4 bases; unmatched junction bases: 18. This CDR3 is built from 17 residues. Germline V gene data show CDR1 as KGHSH and CDR2 as LQKENI. Data came from immunoSEQ multiplex PCR; TCRdb stores just in-frame clones and leaves some out. The sample lists about 2 million clones, 95% occurring once. Sample: naive CD4+ T cells sorted from blood. Subset meaning: CD45RA+ positively selected. The origin of this receptor is a man younger than 35 in good health. This sequence joins TRBV18 and TRBJ2-7, with 7 bases matching TRBD1. Written as DNA, the CDR3 is TGTGCCAGCTCGCCTTTCCTTCCGAAACAGGGGTCTTACGAGCAGTACTTC. Its translation: CASSPFLPKQGSYEQYF.